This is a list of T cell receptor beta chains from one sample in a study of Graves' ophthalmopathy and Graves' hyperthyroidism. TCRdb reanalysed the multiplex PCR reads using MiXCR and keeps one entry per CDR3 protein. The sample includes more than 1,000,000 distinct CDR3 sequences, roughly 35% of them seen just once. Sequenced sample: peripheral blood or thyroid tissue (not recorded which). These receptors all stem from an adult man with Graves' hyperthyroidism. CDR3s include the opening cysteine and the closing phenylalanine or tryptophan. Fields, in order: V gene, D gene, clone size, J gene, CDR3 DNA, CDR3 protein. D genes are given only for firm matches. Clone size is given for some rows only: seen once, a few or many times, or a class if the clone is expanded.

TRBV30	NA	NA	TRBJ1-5	TGTGCGGCCGCTACAGGGTATGGCAATCAGCCCCAGCATTTT	CAAATGYGNQPQHF
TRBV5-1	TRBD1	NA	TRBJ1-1	TGCGCCAGCAGCTGGAAGGGACAGGGGAACACTGAAGCTTTCTTT	CASSWKGQGNTEAFF
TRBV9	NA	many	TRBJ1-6	TGTGCCAGCAGCGTAGAGTTTAATTCACCCCTCCACTTT	CASSVEFNSPLHF
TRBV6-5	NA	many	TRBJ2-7	TGTGCCAGCAGTGCCTCGGGCAGGCTTCAGGCGCAGTACTTC	CASSASGRLQAQYF
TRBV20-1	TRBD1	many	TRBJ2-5	TGCAGTGCTCAAACCCAGGGGGCCCAAGAGACCCAGTACTTC	CSAQTQGAQETQYF
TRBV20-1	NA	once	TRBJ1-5	TGCAGTGCCCCCCATCAGCCCCAGCATTTT	CSAPHQPQHF
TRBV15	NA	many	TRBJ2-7	TGTGCCACCAGCAGAGATCTAGGAACAGGGTCCGAGCAGTACTTC	CATSRDLGTGSEQYF
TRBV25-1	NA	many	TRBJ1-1	TGTGCCAGCAGTGGCCCGACGGGCCTCACTGAAGCTTTCTTT	CASSGPTGLTEAFF
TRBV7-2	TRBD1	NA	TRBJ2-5	TGTGCCAGCAGCCCTACGGGACAGGGGGCCCAAGAGACCCAGTACTTC	CASSPTGQGAQETQYF
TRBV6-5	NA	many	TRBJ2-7	TGTGCCAGCAGTTACTCCGATCAGGGATACGAGCAGTACTTC	CASSYSDQGYEQYF
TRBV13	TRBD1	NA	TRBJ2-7	TGTGCCAGCAGCCGTGGACAGGGGCCTGGCGAGCAGTACTTC	CASSRGQGPGEQYF
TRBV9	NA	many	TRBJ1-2	TGTGCCAGCAGCGTATCATTTAACTATGGCTACACCTTC	CASSVSFNYGYTF
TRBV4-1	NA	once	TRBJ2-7	TGCGCCAGCAGCCAGATCCAGGGGAGTAAATCCTACGAGCAGTACTTC	CASSQIQGSKSYEQYF
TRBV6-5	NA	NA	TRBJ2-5	TGTGCCAGCAGTGACGTTTTCCGGAAAGAGACCCAGTACTTC	CASSDVFRKETQYF
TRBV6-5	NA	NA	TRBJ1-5	TGTGCCAGCAGATCCCGACAGGTTTTGGGTCAGCCCCAGCATTTT	CASRSRQVLGQPQHF
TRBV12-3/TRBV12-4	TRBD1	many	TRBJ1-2	TGTGCCAGCAGTTTAGCCCTGCCGGGACAGGGTGGTGGCTACACCTTC	CASSLALPGQGGGYTF
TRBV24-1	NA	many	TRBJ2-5	TGTGCCACTGGACAGACACAAGAGACCCAGTACTTC	CATGQTQETQYF
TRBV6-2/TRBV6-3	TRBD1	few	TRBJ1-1	TGTGCCAGCATCCGCGGGACAGCGAACACTGAAGCTTTCTTT	CASIRGTANTEAFF
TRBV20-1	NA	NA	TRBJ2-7	TGCAGTGCTGAAACCGGGGGGACAGGTTCCTACGAGCAGTACTTC	CSAETGGTGSYEQYF
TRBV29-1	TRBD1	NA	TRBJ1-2	TGCAGCGTTTCTGGACAGGGGGCTTTAGCTAACTATGGCTACACCTTC	CSVSGQGALANYGYTF
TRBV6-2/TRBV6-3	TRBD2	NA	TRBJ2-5	TGTGCCTGCTATAGCGGGAGGTCCAGGGAAGAGACCCAGTACTTC	CACYSGRSREETQYF
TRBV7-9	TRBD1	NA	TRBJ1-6	TGTGCCAGCAGCTTAAGGACAGGGGCTCGGAATTCACCCCTCCACTTT	CASSLRTGARNSPLHF
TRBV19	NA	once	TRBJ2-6	TGTGCCAGTAATATTGGGCAGGGAGCCTACGTCCTGACTTTC	CASNIGQGAYVLTF
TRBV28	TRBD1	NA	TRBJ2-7	TGTGCCAGCAGAATGCAGGGGGCCTACGAGCAGTACTTC	CASRMQGAYEQYF
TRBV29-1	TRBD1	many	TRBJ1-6	TGCAGCGTTGGGACAGGCGATTATAATTCACCCCTCCACTTT	CSVGTGDYNSPLHF
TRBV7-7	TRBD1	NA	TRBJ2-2	TGTGCCAGCAGCTCAACAGCCGGGACAGGATACCTCGGGGAGCTGTTTTTT	CASSSTAGTGYLGELFF
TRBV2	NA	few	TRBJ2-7	TGCGCCAGCAGCCAAGGGGGTAGCGGAACCTACGAGCAGTACTTC	CASSQGGSGTYEQYF
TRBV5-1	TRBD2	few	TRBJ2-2	TGCGCCAGCAGCCCGCGGGGGAAGTACACCGGGGAGCTGTTTTTT	CASSPRGKYTGELFF
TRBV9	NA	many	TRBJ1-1	TGTGCCAGCAGCGTAGCCCCTTTCAGGGAGAACACTGAAGCTTTCTTT	CASSVAPFRENTEAFF
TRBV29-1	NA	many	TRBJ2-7	TGCAGCGTTGAAATGGGAGCCTCCTACGAGCAGTACTTC	CSVEMGASYEQYF
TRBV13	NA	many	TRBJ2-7	TGTGCCAGCAGCCCGCGGACTGAACCCTACGAGCAGTACTTC	CASSPRTEPYEQYF
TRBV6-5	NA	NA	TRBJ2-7	TGTGCCAGCAGTTACTCGGGCGGGATGAACTACGAGCAGTACTTC	CASSYSGGMNYEQYF
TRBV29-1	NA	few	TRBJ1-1	TGCAGCGTTGAGGGGGCCATGAACACTGAAGCTTTCTTT	CSVEGAMNTEAFF
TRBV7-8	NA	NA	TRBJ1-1	TGTGCCAGCAGCTTGAGTTACGGGTGGAACACTGAAGCTTTCTTT	CASSLSYGWNTEAFF
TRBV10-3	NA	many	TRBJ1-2	TGTGCCATCACTGAAACAGGGAGCGCTGGCTACACCTTC	CAITETGSAGYTF
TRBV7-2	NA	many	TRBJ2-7	TGTGCCAGCAGCTTAGCCCCGGGGCGTAGCTCCTACGAGCAGTACTTC	CASSLAPGRSSYEQYF
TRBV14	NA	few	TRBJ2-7	TGTGCCAGCAGCCAAGATTCACAGGGCCCGACAACCTACGAGCAGTACTTC	CASSQDSQGPTTYEQYF
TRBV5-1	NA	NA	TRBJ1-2	TGCGCCAGCAGCCCCAGGACTAGCGGCTACACCTTC	CASSPRTSGYTF
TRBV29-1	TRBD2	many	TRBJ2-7	TGCAGCGTCGCGACTAGCAACGAGCAGTACTTC	CSVATSNEQYF
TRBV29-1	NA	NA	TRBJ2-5	TGCAGTACGCGGCGAGGGCAAGAGACCCAGTACTTC	CSTRRGQETQYF
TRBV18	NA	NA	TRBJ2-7	TGTGCCAGCTCACCTGCTAGGGATCTGGGGGCCGTGCAGTACTTC	CASSPARDLGAVQYF
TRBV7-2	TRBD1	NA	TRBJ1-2	TGTGCCAGCAGCGTAACAGGGGAGGGTGGCTACACCTTC	CASSVTGEGGYTF
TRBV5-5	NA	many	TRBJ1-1	TGTGCCAGCAGCTTTTGGCCGGACATGAACACTGAAGCTTTCTTT	CASSFWPDMNTEAFF
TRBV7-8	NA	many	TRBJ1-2	TGTGCCAGCAGCTACCCAGGGTTTGGCTACACCTTC	CASSYPGFGYTF
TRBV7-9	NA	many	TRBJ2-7	TGTGCCAGCAGCTTTAGTAGGGGTTTGCACGAGCAGTACTTC	CASSFSRGLHEQYF